This T cell receptor (beta chain) stems from a study of blood T cells in healthy people across ages. Trimming removed 5 bases from V and 0 bases from J; junction bases left unmatched: 8. Germline CDR1 and CDR2: DFQATT and SNEGSKA (reference sequence). CDR3 length: 18 amino acids. In each sample, at least 6.5 million PBMCs were isolated. A sample-barcoded 5' primer and a J-beta primer mix were used in a second PCR of about 6 to 11 cycles. TCRdb ran MiXCR on the 5' RACE reads and lists one entry per CDR3 protein. Of about 640,000 distinct CDR3 sequences in the sample, under 30% were seen once. Many counts were recorded for this clonotype.

Sequences were obtained from blood. This receptor was identified in a woman of 80 years or more in good health. The chain links TRBV20-1 to TRBJ2-1, with 15 bases matching TRBD2. CDR3 sequence (DNA): TGCAGTGCTTCGGGACTAGCGGGGGGCGGGAGCTCCTACAATGAGCAGTTCTTC. The encoded protein is CSASGLAGGGSSYNEQFF.